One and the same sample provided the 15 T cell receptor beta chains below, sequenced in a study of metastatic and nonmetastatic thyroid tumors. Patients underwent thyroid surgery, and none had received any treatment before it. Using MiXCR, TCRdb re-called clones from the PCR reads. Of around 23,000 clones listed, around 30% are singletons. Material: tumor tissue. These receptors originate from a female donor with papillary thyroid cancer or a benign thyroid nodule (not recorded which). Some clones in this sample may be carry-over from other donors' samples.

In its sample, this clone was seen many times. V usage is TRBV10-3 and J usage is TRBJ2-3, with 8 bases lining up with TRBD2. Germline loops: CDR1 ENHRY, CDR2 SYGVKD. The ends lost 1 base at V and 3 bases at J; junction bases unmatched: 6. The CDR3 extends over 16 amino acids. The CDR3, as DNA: TGTGCCATCAGTGAGTTGCCGGGGGGGAAGACAGATACGCAGTATTTT. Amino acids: CAISELPGGKTDTQYF.

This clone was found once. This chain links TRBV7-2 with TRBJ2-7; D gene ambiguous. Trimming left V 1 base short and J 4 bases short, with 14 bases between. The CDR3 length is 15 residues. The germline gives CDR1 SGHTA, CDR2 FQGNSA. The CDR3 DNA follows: TGTGCCAGCAGCTTAGGTCTCAAGGAGTCATACGAGCAGTACTTC. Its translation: CASSLGLKESYEQYF.

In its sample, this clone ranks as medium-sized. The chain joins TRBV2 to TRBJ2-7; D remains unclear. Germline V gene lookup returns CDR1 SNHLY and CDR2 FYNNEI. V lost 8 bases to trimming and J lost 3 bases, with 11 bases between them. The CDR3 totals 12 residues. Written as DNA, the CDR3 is TGTGCCAGCTGCGTTCGTTTCTACGAGCAGTACTTC. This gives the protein CASCVRFYEQYF.

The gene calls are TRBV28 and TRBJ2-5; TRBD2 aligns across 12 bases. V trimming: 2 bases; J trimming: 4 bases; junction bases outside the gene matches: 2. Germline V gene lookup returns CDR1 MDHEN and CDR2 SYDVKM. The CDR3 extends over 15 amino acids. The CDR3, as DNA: TGTGCCAGCAGTTTAGGGGGACTAGCGGGAGAGACCCAGTACTTC. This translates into CASSLGGLAGETQYF.

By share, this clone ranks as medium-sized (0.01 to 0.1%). The CDR3 sequence: CASSLDRGYEQYF. CDR3 nucleotides: TGCGCCAGCAGCTTGGATCGGGGCTACGAGCAGTACTTC. This sequence joins TRBV5-1 and TRBJ2-7, with D tentatively TRBD2 (5 bases). This CDR3 contains 13 residues. Between the trimmed V and J ends, which lost 0 bases and 3 bases, there was a span of 7 bases. CDR1 is SGHRS and CDR2 is YFSETQ in the germline V gene.

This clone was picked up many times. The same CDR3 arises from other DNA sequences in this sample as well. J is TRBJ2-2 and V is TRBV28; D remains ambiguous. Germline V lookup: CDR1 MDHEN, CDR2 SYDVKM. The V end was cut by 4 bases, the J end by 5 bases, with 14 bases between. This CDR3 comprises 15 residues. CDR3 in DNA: TGTGCCAGCAGTTCAAGAGTTTCTCGAACCGGGGAGCTGTTTTTT. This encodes CASSSRVSRTGELFF. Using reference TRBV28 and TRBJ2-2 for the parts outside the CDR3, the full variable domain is DVKVTQSSRYLVKRTGEKVFLECVQDMDHENMFWYRQDPGLGLRLIYFSYDVKMKEKGDIPEGYSVSREKKERFSLILESASTNQTSMYLCASSSRVSRTGELFFGEGSRLTVL.

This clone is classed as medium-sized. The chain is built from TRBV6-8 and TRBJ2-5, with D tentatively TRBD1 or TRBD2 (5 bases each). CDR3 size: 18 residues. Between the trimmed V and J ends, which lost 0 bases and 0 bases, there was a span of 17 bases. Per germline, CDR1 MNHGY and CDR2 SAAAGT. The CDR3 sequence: CASSYSGGRRTYQETQYF. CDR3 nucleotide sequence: TGTGCCAGCAGTTACTCTGGGGGAAGGCGAACGTACCAAGAGACCCAGTACTTC.

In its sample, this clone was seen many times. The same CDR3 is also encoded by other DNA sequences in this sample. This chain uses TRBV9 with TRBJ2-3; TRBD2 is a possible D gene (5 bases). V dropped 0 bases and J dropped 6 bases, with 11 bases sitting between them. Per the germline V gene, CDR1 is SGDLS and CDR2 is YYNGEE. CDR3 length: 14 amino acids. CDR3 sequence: CASSVAGLRDTQYF. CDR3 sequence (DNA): TGTGCCAGCAGCGTAGCAGGACTTCGGGATACGCAGTATTTT.

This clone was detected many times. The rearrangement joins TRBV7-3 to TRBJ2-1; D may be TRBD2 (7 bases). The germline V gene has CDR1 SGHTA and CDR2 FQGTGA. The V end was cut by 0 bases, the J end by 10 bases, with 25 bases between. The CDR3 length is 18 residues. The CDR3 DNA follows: TGTGCCAGCAGCTTAACGCCTTCGGGGGGCGATTTGTCCACAGAGCAGTTCTTC. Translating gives CASSLTPSGGDLSTEQFF. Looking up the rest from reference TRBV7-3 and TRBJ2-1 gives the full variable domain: GAGVSQTPSNKVTEKGKYVELRCDPISGHTALYWYRQSLGQGPEFLIYFQGTGAADDSGLPNDRFFAVRPEGSVSTLKIQRTERGDSAVYLCASSLTPSGGDLSTEQFFGPGTRLTVL.

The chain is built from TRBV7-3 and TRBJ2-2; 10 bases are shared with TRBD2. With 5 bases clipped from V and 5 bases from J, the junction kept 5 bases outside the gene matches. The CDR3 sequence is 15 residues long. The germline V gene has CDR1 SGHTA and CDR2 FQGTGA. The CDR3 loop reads CASSEAGGRTGELFF. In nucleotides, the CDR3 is TGTGCCAGCAGCGAAGCGGGAGGGCGGACCGGGGAGCTGTTTTTT.

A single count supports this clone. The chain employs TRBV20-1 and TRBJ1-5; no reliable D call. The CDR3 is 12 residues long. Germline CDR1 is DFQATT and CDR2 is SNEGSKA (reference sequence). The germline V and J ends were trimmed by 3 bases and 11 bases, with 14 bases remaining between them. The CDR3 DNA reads TGCAGTGCTAGTAGTCTGGATGGAGCCCAGCATTTT. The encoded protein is CSASSLDGAQHF.

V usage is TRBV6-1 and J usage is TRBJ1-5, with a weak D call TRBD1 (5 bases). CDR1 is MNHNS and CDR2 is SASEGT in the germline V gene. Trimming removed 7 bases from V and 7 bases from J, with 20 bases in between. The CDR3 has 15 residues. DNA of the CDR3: TGTGCCAGCATCCCCGGGACGGACCCCAACCAGCCCCAGCATTTT. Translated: CASIPGTDPNQPQHF.

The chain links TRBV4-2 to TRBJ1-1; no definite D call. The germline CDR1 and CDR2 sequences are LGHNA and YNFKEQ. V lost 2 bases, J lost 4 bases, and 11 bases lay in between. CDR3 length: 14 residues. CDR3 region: CASSQLGGGTEAFF. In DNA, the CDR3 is TGTGCCAGCAGCCAATTGGGTGGCGGCACTGAAGCTTTCTTT.

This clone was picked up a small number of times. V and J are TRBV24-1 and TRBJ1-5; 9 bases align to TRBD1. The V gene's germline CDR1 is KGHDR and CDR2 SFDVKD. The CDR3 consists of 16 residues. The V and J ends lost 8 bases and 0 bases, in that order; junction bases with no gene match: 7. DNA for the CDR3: TGTGCCACCAAAGCACAGGGGGCGAATAGCAATCAGCCCCAGCATTTT. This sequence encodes CATKAQGANSNQPQHF.

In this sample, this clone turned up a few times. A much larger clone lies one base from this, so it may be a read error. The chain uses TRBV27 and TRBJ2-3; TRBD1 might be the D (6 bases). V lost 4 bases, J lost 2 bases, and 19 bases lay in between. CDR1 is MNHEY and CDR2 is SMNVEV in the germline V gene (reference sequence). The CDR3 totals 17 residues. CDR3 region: CASSSKTTGPTTDTQYF. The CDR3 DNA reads TGTGCCAGCAGTTCGAAGACGACAGGTCCAACCACAGATACGCAGTATTTT.